The 16 T cell receptor beta chains given below trace back to one sample, sequenced in a study of monozygotic twins with inflammatory bowel disease. Following a re-call of the 5' RACE reads, TCRdb has one entry per CDR3 protein and lacks DNA. The sample includes 150,000 to 200,000 distinct CDR3 sequences. Sequencing was carried out using blood. The receptors derive from a human donor with ulcerative colitis or Crohn's disease, or a healthy co-twin of an affected twin (not recorded which).

The chain combines TRBV3-1 with TRBJ1-6; TCRdb indicates TRBD1, and absent DNA this call remains unverified. The CDR3 has 16 amino acids. Germline-derived CDR1 and CDR2 are LGHDT and YNNKEL (reference sequence). CDR3 protein: CASSQGVRQGYSPLHF.

The chain carries TRBV7-9 and TRBJ2-2; TCRdb indicates TRBD2, and absent DNA this call remains unverified. Germline values: CDR1 SEHNR, CDR2 FQNEAQ (reference sequence). The CDR3 consists of 15 residues. This chain's CDR3 is CASVRGPANTGELFF.

This rearrangement joins TRBV11-1 to TRBJ2-1; TCRdb returns TRBD2, unconfirmable since there is no DNA. Germline V gene sequence: CDR1 SGHAT, CDR2 FQDESV (reference sequence). The CDR3 has 17 residues. CDR3 protein: CASSLELDSGGYNEQFF. Variable domain in full (rest from reference TRBV11-1 and TRBJ2-1): EAEVAQSPRYKITEKSQAVAFWCDPISGHATLYWYRQILGQGPELLVQFQDESVVDDSQLPKDRFSAERLKGVDSTLKIQPAELGDSAMYLCASSLELDSGGYNEQFFGPGTRLTVL.

This chain links TRBV5-1 with TRBJ2-3; TCRdb outputs TRBD2, but without DNA this stays unchecked. This CDR3 spans 16 amino acids. The V gene's germline CDR1 is SGHRS and CDR2 YFSETQ. The CDR3 sequence: CASSGGLEIFTDTQYF.

The V call is TRBV9, the J call TRBJ2-1. Germline CDR1 and CDR2: SGDLS and YYNGEE. This CDR3 has 14 amino acids. The CDR3 sequence is CASSVAGSYNEQFF.

The V gene is TRBV27, the J gene TRBJ2-5; TCRdb names TRBD1, which stays unverified in the absence of DNA. The CDR3 runs 15 residues. Germline CDR1 MNHEY, CDR2 SMNVEV (reference sequence). CDR3 region: CASSLDRGRLETQYF.

V and J are TRBV6-5 and TRBJ1-2; TCRdb proposes TRBD1, but this gene call is untestable without DNA. The germline gives CDR1 MNHEY, CDR2 SVGAGI. CDR3 length equals 16 residues. The CDR3 here is CASSYGTALKYYGYTF.

This rearrangement joins TRBV5-5 to TRBJ2-1; absent DNA, TCRdb's TRBD1 call cannot be checked. This CDR3 contains 11 residues. From germline, CDR1 is SGHKS and CDR2 YYEKEE (reference sequence). CDR3: CASSLGGTFIF.

This chain links TRBV29-1 with TRBJ1-1; no DNA is available, so the TRBD1 call from TCRdb remains unchecked. Germline-derived CDR1 and CDR2 are SQVTM and ANQGSEA. The CDR3 is 12 residues long. CDR3 residues: CSVAIGTNEAFF.

This sequence joins TRBV12-3 or TRBV12-4 and TRBJ2-5. The CDR3 is 13 residues long. CDR3 loop: CASSLRQQETQYF.

The V call is TRBV5-6, the J call TRBJ2-7; without DNA, the TCRdb call of TRBD2 cannot be checked. CDR1 and CDR2 (germline): SGHDT, YYEEEE. CDR3 length: 16 residues. CDR3: CASSLLRRDPDYEQYF.

The chain couples TRBV28 to TRBJ1-3. Looked up from germline, CDR1 is MDHEN and CDR2 is SYDVKM. This CDR3 region has 14 residues. The CDR3 region is CASTTAESGNTIYF.

V usage is TRBV12-3 or TRBV12-4 and J usage is TRBJ2-1; TCRdb's D call of TRBD1 is untestable without DNA. The CDR3 spans 14 residues. This CDR3 reads CASSPGQASNEQFF.

The gene calls are TRBV24-1 and TRBJ1-1; TCRdb proposes TRBD1, but this gene call is untestable without DNA. The CDR3 has 15 residues. CDR1 KGHDR and CDR2 SFDVKD come from the germline V gene. The chain's CDR3 is CATSDETGFGTEAFF.

The CDR3 reads CSAQGSRYPYEQYF. This chain links TRBV29-1 with TRBJ2-7; TCRdb gives TRBD2 as the D gene, but with no DNA this cannot be confirmed. In germline, CDR1 is SQVTM, CDR2 ANQGSEA. The CDR3 extends over 14 amino acids.

This chain links TRBV7-9 with TRBJ1-3. Germline CDR1 and CDR2: SEHNR and FQNEAQ (reference sequence). The CDR3 length is 14 residues. The CDR3 sequence: CASSLEPPGNTIYF.